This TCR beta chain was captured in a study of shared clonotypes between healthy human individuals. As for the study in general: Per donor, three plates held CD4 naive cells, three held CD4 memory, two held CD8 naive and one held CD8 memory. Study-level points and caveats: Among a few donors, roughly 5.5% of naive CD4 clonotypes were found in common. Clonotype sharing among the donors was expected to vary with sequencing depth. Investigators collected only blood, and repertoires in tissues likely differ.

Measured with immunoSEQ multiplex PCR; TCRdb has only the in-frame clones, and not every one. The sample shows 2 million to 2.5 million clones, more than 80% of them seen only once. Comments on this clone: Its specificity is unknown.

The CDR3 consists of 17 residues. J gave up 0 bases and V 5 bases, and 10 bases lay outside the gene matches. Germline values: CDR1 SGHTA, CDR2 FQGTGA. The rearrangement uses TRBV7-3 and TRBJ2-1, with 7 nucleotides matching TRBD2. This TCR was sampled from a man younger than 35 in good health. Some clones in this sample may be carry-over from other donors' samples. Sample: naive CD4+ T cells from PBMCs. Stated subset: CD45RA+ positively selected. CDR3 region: CASSPQTSPSSYNEQFF. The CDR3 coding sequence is TGTGCCAGCAGCCCCCAGACTAGCCCGAGCTCCTACAATGAGCAGTTCTTC.